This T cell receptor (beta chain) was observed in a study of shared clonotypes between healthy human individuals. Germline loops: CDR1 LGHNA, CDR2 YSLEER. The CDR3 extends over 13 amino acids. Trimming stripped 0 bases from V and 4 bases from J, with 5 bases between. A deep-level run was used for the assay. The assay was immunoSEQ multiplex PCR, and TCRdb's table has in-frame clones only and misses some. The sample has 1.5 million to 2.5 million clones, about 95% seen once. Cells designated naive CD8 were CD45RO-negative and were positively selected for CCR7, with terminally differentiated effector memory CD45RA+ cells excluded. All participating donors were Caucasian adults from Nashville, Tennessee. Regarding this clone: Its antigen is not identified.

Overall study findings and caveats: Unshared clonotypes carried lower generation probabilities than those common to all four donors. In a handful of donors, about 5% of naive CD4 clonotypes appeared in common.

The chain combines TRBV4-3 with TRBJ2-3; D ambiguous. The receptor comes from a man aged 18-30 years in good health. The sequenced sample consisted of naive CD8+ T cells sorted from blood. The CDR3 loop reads CASSQDRPDTQYF. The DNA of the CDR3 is TGCGCCAGCAGCCAAGATAGGCCAGATACGCAGTATTTT.